What follows are 9 T cell receptor beta chains derived from one specimen sequenced in a study of cytomegalovirus exposure and HLA in healthy donors. With 60 Vbeta and 13 Jbeta primers, the PCR was carried out. The protocol was immunoSEQ multiplex PCR, while the TCRdb copy is restricted to in-frame clones and leaves out a portion. Of hundreds of thousands of clones in the sample, 85% to 90% were seen once. The sequenced sample was PBMCs. Receptors originate from a woman younger than 30 in good health and CMV-seronegative.

This clone was picked up a small number of times. The chain joins TRBV30 to TRBJ2-3; TRBD1 might be the D (5 bases). CDR1 is GTSNPN, CDR2 SVGIG, per germline (reference sequence). CDR3 length: 14 amino acids. V dropped 0 bases and J dropped 5 bases, with 12 bases sitting between them. The CDR3 loop is CAWSVGQGIDTQYF. DNA of the CDR3: TGTGCCTGGAGTGTAGGGCAGGGTATAGATACGCAGTATTTT.

This chain connects TRBV5-8 to TRBJ2-3; D possibly corresponds to TRBD2 (6 bases). Germline-derived CDR1 and CDR2 are SGHTS and YDEGEE. CDR3 length: 14 amino acids. The V end was cut by 4 bases, the J end by 5 bases, with 14 bases between. The CDR3 region has the DNA TGTGCCAGCAGCATCGGGCCCGGGGGAGATACGCAGTATTTT. Protein product: CASSIGPGGDTQYF.

This sequence joins TRBV19 and TRBJ2-1; TRBD2 matches at 13 bases. The germline CDR1 and CDR2 sequences are LNHDA and SQIVND (reference sequence). With 9 bases clipped from V and 8 bases from J, the junction kept 16 bases outside the gene matches. The CDR3 length is 17 residues. DNA of the CDR3: TGTGCCAGCTCTAGAATGAGGACTAGCGGGGGTTGGGATGAGCAGTTCTTC. It codes for CASSRMRTSGGWDEQFF. Complete variable domain (other parts from reference TRBV19 and TRBJ2-1): DGGITQSPKYLFRKEGQNVTLSCEQNLNHDAMYWYRQDPGQGLRLIYYSQIVNDFQKGDIAEGYSVSREKKESFPLTVTSAQKNPTAFYLCASSRMRTSGGWDEQFFGPGTRLTVL.

The rearrangement links TRBV2 to TRBJ2-3, with 7 bases aligning to TRBD2. The CDR3 spans 17 residues. Germline assignment: CDR1 SNHLY and CDR2 FYNNEI. The V and J ends lost 5 bases and 0 bases, in that order; junction bases with no gene match: 11. The CDR3 DNA sequence: TGTGCCAGCAGTTCTAGCGGAAGTCGTGCTAGCACAGATACGCAGTATTTT. Amino acids: CASSSSGSRASTDTQYF.

J is TRBJ1-1 and V is TRBV19; TRBD1 agrees at 8 bases. The junction had 0 bases not matched to a gene; V was cut back by 3 bases and J by 0 bases. CDR3 length equals 14 residues. Germline V gene lookup returns CDR1 LNHDA and CDR2 SQIVND (reference sequence). The CDR3 DNA sequence: TGTGCCAGTAGTATGGACAGGGTGAACACTGAAGCTTTCTTT. Protein: CASSMDRVNTEAFF.

The V gene is TRBV12-5, the J gene TRBJ1-1; D may be TRBD1 (5 bases). V lost 9 bases and J 1 base, leaving 12 bases between the germline ends. CDR3 length: 13 amino acids. Germline lookup yields CDR1 LGHNT and CDR2 FRNRAP. The CDR3 is CASTKQANTEAFF. The DNA for the CDR3 is TGTGCTAGCACAAAACAGGCGAACACTGAAGCTTTCTTT.

The DNA of the CDR3 is TGCGCCAGCAGCCTTAGGACTAGCGGGAGCTCCTACGAGCAGTACTTC. Translation: CASSLRTSGSSYEQYF. This rearrangement joins TRBV5-1 to TRBJ2-7, with TRBD2 identical over 13 bases. From germline, CDR1 is SGHRS and CDR2 YFSETQ. The CDR3 length is 16 residues. V was clipped by 4 bases and J by 0 bases; unmatched bases: 4.

This chain connects TRBV18 to TRBJ2-5; 13 nucleotides match TRBD2. The V segment lost 7 bases and the J segment 5 bases; nucleotides outside the gene matches: 7. CDR3 size: 15 residues. Per the germline V gene, CDR1 is KGHSH and CDR2 is LQKENI. The CDR3 region is CASWTSGGPGETQYF. CDR3 sequence (DNA): TGTGCCAGCTGGACTAGCGGGGGCCCCGGGGAGACCCAGTACTTC.

The gene calls are TRBV29-1 and TRBJ2-5, with D possibly being TRBD1 (5 bases). The CDR3 runs 13 residues. CDR1 is SQVTM and CDR2 is ANQGSEA in the germline V gene. V lost 8 bases and J 0 bases, leaving 13 bases between the germline ends. DNA of the CDR3: TGCAGCAAGAGGACAAACAACCAAGAGACCCAGTACTTC. Residues: CSKRTNNQETQYF. The full variable domain, with the rest looked up from reference TRBV29-1 and TRBJ2-5, is SAVISQKPSRDICQRGTSLTIQCQVDSQVTMMFWYRQQPGQSLTLIATANQGSEATYESGFVIDKFPISRPNLTFSTLTVSNMSPEDSSIYLCSKRTNNQETQYFGPGTRLLVL.